A selection of T cell receptor beta chains follows, all from one sample in a study of OX40 agonist ivuxolimab in advanced cancers. Some clones are missing from TCRdb's copy, which holds only in-frame ones; the method was immunoSEQ multiplex PCR. The sample contains tens of thousands of clones, around 90% of which appear only once. The specimen comprised CD4+ or CD8+ T cells sorted from blood, sampled in a trial of the OX40 agonist ivuxolimab. The source of these receptors is an adult with an advanced solid tumor such as melanoma, head and neck, liver or kidney cancer. Each CDR3 is given with its conserved first and last residue. Fields, in order: V gene, J gene, clone size, D gene, CDR3 protein, CDR3 DNA. D genes are given only for firm matches. Clone size is given for some rows only: seen once, a few or many times, or a class if the clone is expanded.

TRBV14	TRBJ2-2	-	TRBD2	CASTLAGANTGELFF	TGTGCCAGCACCCTAGCGGGGGCGAACACCGGGGAGCTGTTTTTT
TRBV6-5	TRBJ2-7	-	-	CASTEGGFSYEQYF	TGTGCCAGCACTGAGGGGGGGTTCTCCTACGAGCAGTACTTC
TRBV10-3	TRBJ2-7	-	-	CAIGDPRGRREQYF	TGTGCCATCGGGGACCCGAGGGGACGGCGCGAGCAGTACTTC
TRBV29-1	TRBJ1-1	few	-	CSVERLAEAFF	TGCAGCGTTGAACGATTGGCTGAAGCTTTCTTT
TRBV28	TRBJ2-5	-	-	CASSLSGSEQETQYF	TGTGCCAGCAGTTTGTCGGGTAGCGAGCAAGAGACCCAGTACTTC
TRBV28	TRBJ1-2	-	-	CASRPAGNYGYTF	TGTGCCAGCAGACCAGCAGGGAACTATGGCTACACCTTC
TRBV7-2	TRBJ2-7	-	-	CASSFGGGGYEQYF	TGTGCCAGCAGTTTCGGCGGGGGCGGGTACGAGCAGTACTTC
TRBV28	TRBJ2-3	once	-	CASRGGGSTDTQYF	TGTGCCAGCAGGGGGGGCGGGAGCACAGATACGCAGTATTTT
TRBV6-5	TRBJ1-3	-	-	CASSPRSSGNTIYF	TGTGCCAGCAGCCCTCGCAGCTCTGGAAACACCATATATTTT
TRBV10-2	TRBJ2-5	-	-	CASSNVQGTQETQYF	TGCGCCAGCAGTAACGTACAGGGTACGCAAGAGACCCAGTACTTC
TRBV11-1	TRBJ2-7	-	TRBD1	CASSLVDRSPYEQYF	TGTGCCAGCAGCTTGGTGGACAGGAGCCCCTACGAGCAGTACTTC
TRBV9	TRBJ2-1	few	-	CAIRGPGQFF	TGTGCCATCCGGGGTCCCGGGCAGTTCTTC
TRBV7-3	TRBJ1-1	-	-	CASSLRWGGDTEAFF	TGTGCCAGCAGTTTACGGTGGGGAGGGGACACTGAAGCTTTCTTT
TRBV27	TRBJ2-7	-	-	CASMRGPYRDYEQYF	TGTGCCAGCATGAGGGGTCCCTACAGGGACTACGAGCAGTACTTC
TRBV30	TRBJ2-5	-	-	CAWSVRGPGAETQYF	TGTGCCTGGAGTGTAAGGGGACCAGGGGCGGAGACCCAGTACTTC
TRBV4-1	TRBJ2-2	-	-	CASSQKQRTGTGELFF	TGCGCCAGCAGCCAAAAACAAAGGACGGGCACCGGGGAGCTGTTTTTT
TRBV18	TRBJ2-3	-	-	CASSPRGTDTQYF	TGTGCCAGCTCACCACGAGGCACAGATACGCAGTATTTT
TRBV6-5	TRBJ1-1	-	TRBD1	CASRNTGDTEAFF	TGTGCCAGCAGAAATACAGGGGACACTGAAGCTTTCTTT
TRBV2	TRBJ2-3	-	TRBD2	CASSLAADTQYF	TGTGCCAGCAGCCTAGCGGCAGATACGCAGTATTTT
TRBV29-1	TRBJ1-2	-	-	CSVVFRVTNYGYTF	TGCAGCGTTGTGTTTAGGGTGACTAACTATGGCTACACCTTC
TRBV11-3	TRBJ2-3	once	-	CASSRRVQPPQYF	TGTGCCAGCAGCCGACGAGTCCAACCTCCTCAGTATTTT
TRBV6-4	TRBJ2-7	once	-	CAPATPEQYF	TGTGCACCAGCAACTCCCGAGCAGTACTTC
TRBV6-4	TRBJ2-2	once	TRBD2	CASSDQRGTNTGELFF	TGTGCCAGCAGCGACCAGCGGGGGACCAACACCGGGGAGCTGTTTTTT
TRBV5-4	TRBJ2-3	-	-	CASSLAGTDTDTQYF	TGTGCCAGCAGCTTGGCCGGGACGGATACAGATACGCAGTATTTT
TRBV6-6	TRBJ1-2	-	-	CASSYTWDGNYGYTF	TGTGCCAGCAGTTACACCTGGGACGGGAACTATGGCTACACCTTC
TRBV6-5	TRBJ2-7	-	-	CASSRGNTYEQYF	TGTGCCAGCTCCCGGGGCAACACCTACGAGCAGTACTTC
TRBV10-2	TRBJ1-5	-	TRBD1	CASRDRGIGQPQHF	TGCGCCAGCAGGGACAGGGGCATCGGTCAGCCCCAGCATTTT
TRBV7-3	TRBJ2-1	-	-	CASSSYRTVSYNEQFF	TGTGCCAGCAGTTCTTATAGAACAGTCTCCTACAATGAGCAGTTCTTC
TRBV2	TRBJ1-5	-	TRBD1	CASSRQGTNGQPQHF	TGTGCCAGCAGTCGACAGGGGACCAATGGGCAGCCCCAGCATTTT
TRBV7-9	TRBJ2-1	-	-	CASSGLRVYEQFF	TGTGCCAGCAGCGGACTTAGGGTTTATGAGCAGTTCTTC
TRBV5-8	TRBJ2-1	-	TRBD1	CASSSFGTGGRNEQFF	TGTGCCAGCAGCTCCTTCGGGACAGGGGGCAGGAATGAGCAGTTCTTC
TRBV15	TRBJ2-7	-	-	CATSAWENPYEQYF	TGTGCCACCAGCGCCTGGGAGAACCCCTACGAGCAGTACTTC
TRBV5-6	TRBJ1-6	-	-	CASSYRRSSYNSPLHF	TGTGCCAGCAGCTACAGGAGGAGCTCCTATAATTCACCCCTCCACTTT
TRBV4-1	TRBJ2-7	-	-	CASSQDSLSRWEQYF	TGCGCCAGCAGCCAAGATTCCCTTTCACGCTGGGAGCAGTACTTC
TRBV7-2	TRBJ1-1	-	-	CASSEQRNTEAFF	TGTGCCAGCAGCGAGCAGAGAAACACTGAAGCTTTCTTT
TRBV10-1	TRBJ2-5	-	TRBD1	CASSEWTGGPSETQYF	TGCGCCAGCAGTGAGTGGACAGGGGGCCCCTCAGAGACCCAGTACTTC
TRBV7-3	TRBJ2-1	-	TRBD1	CASSFRVGQLFF	TGTGCCAGCAGCTTCCGAGTGGGACAGCTGTTCTTC